This T cell receptor (beta chain) originates from a study of T-cell reconstitution after alpha-beta-depleted transplantation in children. The authors prepared the TCRbeta library with unique molecular identifiers. MiXCR, run by TCRdb on the PCR reads, gives a single entry per CDR3 protein. The data hold fewer than 350,000 distinct CDR3 sequences, with roughly 9.1% observed a single time. This clonotype was seen a handful of times. This CDR3 is 14 amino acids long. With 4 bases clipped from V and 0 bases from J, the junction kept 1 base outside the gene matches. The chain carries TRBV12-3 or TRBV12-4 and TRBJ2-7; 9 bases are a match to TRBD2. The specimen was PBMCs, collected before TCRalphabeta/CD19-depleted stem cell transplant. The receptor's source is a boy in the first two years of life with acute myeloid leukemia, due to receive a stem cell transplant. CDR3 DNA: TGTGCCAGCAGTTCGGGACTAGCCTCCTACGAGCAGTACTTC. Translated, it gives CASSSGLASYEQYF.